The 20 T cell receptor beta chains reported below all come from one sample, sequenced in a study of control samples from healthy donors and cancer patients. Sequencing used immunoSEQ multiplex PCR; TCRdb keeps in-frame clones, though not all of them. This table holds 75,000 to 90,000 clones, roughly 90% found once. The sample was blood. The receptors were sampled from a man aged 50-60 years in good health.

The table lists this clone with a few counts. The chain combines TRBV24-1 with TRBJ2-7, with D perhaps TRBD1 (6 bases). Germline-derived CDR1 and CDR2 are KGHDR and SFDVKD. V lost 1 base, J lost 6 bases, and 12 bases lay in between. The CDR3 totals 14 residues. CDR3 amino acids: CATSDLNRASEQYF. DNA for the CDR3: TGTGCCACCAGTGATTTAAACAGGGCGTCCGAGCAGTACTTC.

CDR3 region: CASSQGLRTIPDTQYF. The CDR3 nucleotides read TGTGCCAGCAGCCAAGGGTTAAGGACAATCCCAGATACGCAGTATTTT. The J gene is TRBJ2-3, the V gene TRBV3-1 (or the pseudogene TRBV3-2); a weak D match, TRBD1 (5 bases). Trimming took off 1 base at V and 4 bases at J, with 15 bases between the two ends. Germline values: CDR1 LGHDT, CDR2 YNNKEL (reference sequence). CDR3 length: 16 amino acids.

V usage is TRBV5-1 and J usage is TRBJ2-2; D is possibly TRBD1 (6 bases). The V and J ends lost 1 base and 3 bases respectively, with 10 bases between them. Germline V gene data show CDR1 as SGHRS and CDR2 as YFSETQ. CDR3 size: 15 residues. The CDR3 bases are TGCGCCAGCAGCTTGCGGACAGATGACACCGGGGAGCTGTTTTTT. This codes for CASSLRTDDTGELFF. Together with reference TRBV5-1 and TRBJ2-2, the CDR3 gives the full variable domain: KAGVTQTPRYLIKTRGQQVTLSCSPISGHRSVSWYQQTPGQGLQFLFEYFSETQRNKGNFPGRFSGRQFSNSRSEMNVSTLELGDSALYLCASSLRTDDTGELFFGEGSRLTVL.

The chain links TRBV3-1 (or the pseudogene TRBV3-2) to TRBJ2-4; D not resolved. The CDR3 is 16 amino acids. The V gene's germline CDR1 is LGHDT and CDR2 YNNKEL (reference sequence). Between the trimmed V and J ends, which lost 7 bases and 8 bases, there was a span of 24 bases. The CDR3 spells CASKSNGLASTDIQYF. CDR3 sequence (DNA): TGTGCCAGCAAATCGAACGGATTGGCTTCGACGGACATTCAGTACTTC.

This clone appeared once. V usage is TRBV23-1 and J usage is TRBJ1-1; the D is unclear. TRBV23-1 is identified as an open reading frame with a role that is uncertain. The CDR3 covers 14 residues. The V and J ends lost 3 bases and 3 bases respectively, with 11 bases between them. The CDR3 is CASSQRRVDTEAFF. The CDR3 DNA follows: TGCGCCAGCAGTCAGCGTAGGGTAGACACTGAAGCTTTCTTT.

The rearrangement joins TRBV5-4 to TRBJ1-2; the match to TRBD1 covers 8 bases. The germline V gene encodes CDR1 SGHNT and CDR2 YYREEE (reference sequence). The CDR3 contains 15 residues. Unmatched junction bases numbered 9, after V lost 3 bases and J lost 5 bases. The CDR3 reads CASSSTGEPSYGYTF. In DNA form, the CDR3 reads TGTGCCAGCAGCTCGACAGGGGAGCCCTCATATGGCTACACCTTC.

The rearrangement links TRBV13 to TRBJ1-5, with D unclear. This CDR3 spans 14 amino acids. Germline-derived CDR1 and CDR2 are PRHDT and FYEKMQ (reference sequence). V lost 7 bases to trimming and J lost 0 bases, with 10 bases between them. CDR3 loop: CASTAEYSNQPQHF. Written as DNA, the CDR3 is TGTGCCAGCACGGCAGAATATAGCAATCAGCCCCAGCATTTT.

The chain combines TRBV7-8 with TRBJ1-1; 9 bases match TRBD1. This CDR3 contains 15 residues. CDR1 is SGHVS, CDR2 FQNEAQ, per germline. V lost 0 bases to trimming and J lost 1 base; unmatched junction nucleotides: 0. In nucleotides, the CDR3 is TGTGCCAGCAGCTTAGCGGGACAGGGGAACACTGAAGCTTTCTTT. Translated, it gives CASSLAGQGNTEAFF.

The chain links TRBV12-2 to TRBJ1-2; the DNA was not used to check the table's D call, TRBD1. TRBV12-2 is an annotated pseudogene. The CDR3 runs 17 residues. The CDR3 loop is CASRLYVTGQGIYGYTF. The CDR3 DNA follows: TGTGCAAGTCGCTTATACGTTACGGGACAGGGGATCTATGGCTACACCTTC.

This clone is medium-sized within its sample. The chain links TRBV2 to TRBJ1-3, with 9 nucleotides matching TRBD1. Germline lookup yields CDR1 SNHLY and CDR2 FYNNEI. The CDR3 spans 14 residues. Trimming cost V 6 bases and J 4 bases; bases outside gene matches: 4. The CDR3 bases are TGTGCCAGCAGGGGACAGGGTGAGGGAAACACCATATATTTT. This gives the protein CASRGQGEGNTIYF.

This sequence joins TRBV5-4 and TRBJ1-4; 7 nucleotides match TRBD1. Looked up from germline, CDR1 is SGHNT and CDR2 is YYREEE (reference sequence). Trimming at V came to 3 bases and at J to 8 bases, leaving 10 bases not matched to a gene. The CDR3 has 15 residues. In nucleotides, the CDR3 is TGTGCCAGCAGCTCCAGGACAGGCCAAGGGGAAAAACTGTTTTTT. Protein: CASSSRTGQGEKLFF.

This clone was counted once. The V and J genes are TRBV19 and TRBJ2-5, with D perhaps matching TRBD2 (6 bases). The V gene's germline CDR1 is LNHDA and CDR2 SQIVND (reference sequence). Trimming took 5 bases from V and 5 from J, leaving 12 bases between them. The CDR3 length is 13 residues. CDR3: CASSPTRIETQYF. The CDR3 bases are TGTGCCAGTAGTCCGACTAGGATTGAGACCCAGTACTTC.

V gene TRBV6-2 or TRBV6-3 combines with J gene TRBJ2-7; D is unresolved. Germline V gene sequence: CDR1 MNHEY, CDR2 SVGEGT. This CDR3 has 12 amino acids. V was pared by 4 bases and J by 3 bases, with 7 bases between. CDR3 sequence reads: CASSLSVYEQYF. In nucleotides, the CDR3 is TGTGCCAGCAGTTTGTCGGTCTACGAGCAGTACTTC.

The genes are TRBV2 and TRBJ1-2; 8 nucleotides match TRBD1. The V and J ends lost 6 bases and 2 bases, in that order; junction bases with no gene match: 5. Per germline, CDR1 SNHLY and CDR2 FYNNEI. The CDR3 has 14 amino acids. In DNA, the CDR3 is TGTGCCAGCAGAACAGGGGGAGTGAACTATGGCTACACCTTC. It encodes CASRTGGVNYGYTF.

V is TRBV11-2 and J is TRBJ1-1; D unresolved. Trimming shortened V by 7 bases and J by 6 bases, and 9 bases separated the two germline ends. The CDR3 runs to 11 residues. Germline CDR1 is SGHAT and CDR2 is FQNNGV. For the CDR3, the DNA is TGTGCCAGCACCTCGTTATCTGAAGCTTTCTTT. Translating gives CASTSLSEAFF. The variable domain in full, with the rest retrieved from reference TRBV11-2 and TRBJ1-1, is EAGVAQSPRYKIIEKRQSVAFWCNPISGHATLYWYQQILGQGPKLLIQFQNNGVVDDSQLPKDRFSAERLKGVDSTLKIQPAKLEDSAVYLCASTSLSEAFFGQGTRLTVV.

The V gene is TRBV4-1, the J gene TRBJ1-4; no clear D. Trimming took 4 bases from V and 6 from J, leaving 9 bases between them. The CDR3 loop spans 13 amino acids. The germline V gene encodes CDR1 MGHRA and CDR2 YSYEKL. The CDR3 region is CASSLTRDEKLFF. The CDR3 DNA reads TGCGCCAGCAGCCTAACTAGGGATGAAAAACTGTTTTTT.

V usage is TRBV24-1 and J usage is TRBJ1-3; D ambiguous. This CDR3 has 13 amino acids. Trimming stripped 4 bases from V and 2 bases from J, with 5 bases between. Germline V gives CDR1 KGHDR, CDR2 SFDVKD. This CDR3 reads CATSEDTGNTIYF. CDR3 coding DNA: TGTGCCACCAGTGAAGATACTGGAAACACCATATATTTT.

V usage is TRBV27 and J usage is TRBJ2-2; the D gene is possibly TRBD2 (6 bases). This CDR3 spans 13 amino acids. The V end was cut by 8 bases, the J end by 3 bases, with 10 bases between. Germline V lookup: CDR1 MNHEY, CDR2 SMNVEV (reference sequence). CDR3 DNA: TGTGCCAGCCGGGGGTGGTACACCGGGGAGCTGTTTTTT. This sequence encodes CASRGWYTGELFF.

The chain has TRBV18 and TRBJ2-5; weak D call: TRBD1 (5 bases). This CDR3 contains 14 residues. Germline CDR1 and CDR2: KGHSH and LQKENI. Trimming stripped 3 bases from V and 1 base from J, with 9 bases between. CDR3 DNA: TGTGCCAGCTCACCCTCAGGGATCCAAGAGACCCAGTACTTC. It encodes CASSPSGIQETQYF.

The genes are TRBV5-1 and TRBJ2-7, with 8 bases lining up with TRBD2. Germline trimming cut 5 bases from V and 2 bases from J; bases unmatched to any gene: 6. CDR1 is SGHRS and CDR2 is YFSETQ in the germline V gene. CDR3 length: 14 amino acids. The DNA for the CDR3 is TGCGCCAGCAGGCTTAGCGGGAACCCCTACGAGCAGTACTTC. Its protein is CASRLSGNPYEQYF.